This T cell receptor (beta chain) was captured in a study of T-cell reconstitution after alpha-beta-depleted transplantation in children. General study results and limits: Diversity of TCRbeta at day 60 was high in some patients, arising from surviving recipient T cells and thymic progenitors. Where alpha-beta T cells came from about two months after transplant was reportedly several hundred expanded graft clones. When one year had passed after transplant, most T-cell counts and diversity came from newly produced T cells.

Germline CDR1 is SGHRS and CDR2 is YFSETQ. The CDR3 is 14 amino acids. The J segment lost 4 bases and the V segment lost 4 bases, leaving 4 bases of the junction unmatched. Unique molecular identifiers were incorporated during preparation of the TCRbeta library. Via MiXCR, TCRdb re-called the PCR reads, giving one row per CDR3 protein. The sample lists about 77,000 distinct CDR3 sequences; around 18% were seen once. Notes on this clonotype: As yet, its antigen is unknown.

The chain has TRBV5-1 and TRBJ2-2, with TRBD2 matching over 7 bases. The source was PBMCs, mostly from graft donor cells, collected 360 days after TCRalphabeta/CD19-depleted stem cell transplant. This TCR was sampled from a male patient aged 2 to 9 who had a stem cell transplant for acute lymphoblastic leukemia, so the T cells may come from the graft donor. The CDR3 reads CASSPRTSTGELFF. The CDR3 DNA is TGCGCCAGCAGCCCCCGGACTAGCACCGGGGAGCTGTTTTTT. The full variable domain, rest sourced from reference TRBV5-1 and TRBJ2-2, is KAGVTQTPRYLIKTRGQQVTLSCSPISGHRSVSWYQQTPGQGLQFLFEYFSETQRNKGNFPGRFSGRQFSNSRSEMNVSTLELGDSALYLCASSPRTSTGELFFGEGSRLTVL.